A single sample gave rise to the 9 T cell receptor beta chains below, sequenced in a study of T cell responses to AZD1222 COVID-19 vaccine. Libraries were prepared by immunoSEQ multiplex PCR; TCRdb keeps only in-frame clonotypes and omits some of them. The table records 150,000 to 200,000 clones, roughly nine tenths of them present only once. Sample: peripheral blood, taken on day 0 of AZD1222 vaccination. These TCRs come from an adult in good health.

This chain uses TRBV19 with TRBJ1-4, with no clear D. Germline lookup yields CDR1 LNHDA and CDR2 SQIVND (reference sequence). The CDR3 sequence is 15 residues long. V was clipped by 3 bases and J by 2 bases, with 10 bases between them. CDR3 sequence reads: CASSISSGTNEKLFF. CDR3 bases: TGTGCCAGTAGTATCAGCAGCGGGACTAATGAAAAACTGTTTTTT.

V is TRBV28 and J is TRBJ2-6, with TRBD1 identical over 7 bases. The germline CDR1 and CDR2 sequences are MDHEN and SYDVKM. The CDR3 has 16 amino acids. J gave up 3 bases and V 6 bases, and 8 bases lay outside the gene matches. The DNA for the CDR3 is TGTGCCAGCAGCTCGACAGGGCAAGGTGGGGCCAACGTCCTGACTTTC. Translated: CASSSTGQGGANVLTF.

The CDR3 region has the DNA TGTGCCAGCAGCTCCATACAGGGGGCGCTTAATTCACCCCTCCACTTT. Translated, it gives CASSSIQGALNSPLHF. The V and J genes are TRBV7-2 and TRBJ1-6, with 9 nucleotides matching TRBD1. Germline CDR1 reads SGHTA; CDR2 reads FQGNSA. The CDR3 has 16 residues. V lost 4 bases and J lost 6; bases outside the gene matches: 7.

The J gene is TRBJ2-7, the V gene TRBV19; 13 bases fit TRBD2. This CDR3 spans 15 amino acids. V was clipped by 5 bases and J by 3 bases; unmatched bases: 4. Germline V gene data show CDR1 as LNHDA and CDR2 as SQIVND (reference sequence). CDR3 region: CASSLRTSGSYEQYF. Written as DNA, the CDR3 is TGTGCCAGTAGTCTCAGGACTAGCGGGAGCTACGAGCAGTACTTC.

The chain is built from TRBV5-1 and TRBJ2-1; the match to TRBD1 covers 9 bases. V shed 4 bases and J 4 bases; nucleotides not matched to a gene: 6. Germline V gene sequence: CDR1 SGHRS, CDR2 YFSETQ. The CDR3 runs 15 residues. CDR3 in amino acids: CASSTRQGVYNEQFF. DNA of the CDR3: TGCGCCAGCAGCACCCGACAGGGGGTATACAATGAGCAGTTCTTC.

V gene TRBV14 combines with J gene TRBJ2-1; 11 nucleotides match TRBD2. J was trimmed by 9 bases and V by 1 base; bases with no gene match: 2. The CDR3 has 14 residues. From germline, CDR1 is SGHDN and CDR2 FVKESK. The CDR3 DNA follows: TGTGCCAGCAGCCAAGTAGCGGGGGGGCGTGAGCAGTTCTTC. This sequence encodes CASSQVAGGREQFF.

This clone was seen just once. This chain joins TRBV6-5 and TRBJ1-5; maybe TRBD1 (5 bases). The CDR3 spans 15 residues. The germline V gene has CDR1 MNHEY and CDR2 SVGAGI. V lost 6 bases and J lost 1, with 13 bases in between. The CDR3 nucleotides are TGTGCCAGCAGCCTCCGGGACGCAAGCAATCAGCCCCAGCATTTT. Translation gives CASSLRDASNQPQHF.

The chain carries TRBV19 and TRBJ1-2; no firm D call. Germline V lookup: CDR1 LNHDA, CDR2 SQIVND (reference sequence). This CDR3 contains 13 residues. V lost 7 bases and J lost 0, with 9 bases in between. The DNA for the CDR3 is TGTGCCAGTAACCAAGTGGCTAACTATGGCTACACCTTC. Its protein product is CASNQVANYGYTF.

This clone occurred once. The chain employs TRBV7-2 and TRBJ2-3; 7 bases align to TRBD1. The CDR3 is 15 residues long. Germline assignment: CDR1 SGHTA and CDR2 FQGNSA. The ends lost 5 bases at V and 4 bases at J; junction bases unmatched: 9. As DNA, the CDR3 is TGTGCCAGCAGCCCTCAGGGGGTTGGAGCAGATACGCAGTATTTT. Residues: CASSPQGVGADTQYF.